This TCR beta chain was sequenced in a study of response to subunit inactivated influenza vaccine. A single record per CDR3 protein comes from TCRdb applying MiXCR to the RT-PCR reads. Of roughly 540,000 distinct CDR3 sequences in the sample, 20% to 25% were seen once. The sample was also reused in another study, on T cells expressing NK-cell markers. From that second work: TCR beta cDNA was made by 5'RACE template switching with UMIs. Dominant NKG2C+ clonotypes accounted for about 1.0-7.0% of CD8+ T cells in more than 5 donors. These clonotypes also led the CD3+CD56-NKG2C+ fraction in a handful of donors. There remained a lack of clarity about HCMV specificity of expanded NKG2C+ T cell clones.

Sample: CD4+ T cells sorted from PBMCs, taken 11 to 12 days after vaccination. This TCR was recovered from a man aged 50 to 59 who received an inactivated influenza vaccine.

The CDR3 DNA sequence: TGCAGTGCTGAGCGGGGGGGAGTCTCCTACGAGCAGTACTTC. Translating gives CSAERGGVSYEQYF. The chain carries TRBV20-1 and TRBJ2-7; 10 bases map to TRBD2. The V gene's germline CDR1 is DFQATT and CDR2 SNEGSKA (reference sequence). This CDR3 contains 14 residues. V was clipped by 5 bases and J by 0 bases; unmatched bases: 4.